This T cell receptor (beta chain) is from a study of blood T cell repertoires in COVID-19. Source study methods: Reference gene primer amplification in the assay estimated nucleated cell counts. Here immunoSEQ multiplex PCR was the method, and the copy in TCRdb shows in-frame clones only, minus some. V, J and clone size are taken as reported in that table, and D and trimming were inferred from the DNA itself. This repertoire shows 200,000 to 250,000 clones, approximately 81% found once; its top ten account for approximately 4%. The V and J ends lost 3 bases and 4 bases respectively, with 12 bases between them. CDR1 is LNHDA, CDR2 SQIVND, per germline (reference sequence). The CDR3 consists of 14 residues. This clone was seen more than once but under ten times.

The specimen sequenced was peripheral blood. This receptor was taken from a woman at least 80 years old with acute or convalescent COVID-19. This chain uses TRBV19 with TRBJ1-1; D is unresolved. The CDR3 sequence: CASSIPGGSTEAFF. The CDR3 coding sequence is TGTGCCAGTAGTATTCCGGGAGGGAGCACTGAAGCTTTCTTT.